This T cell receptor (beta chain) was sequenced in a study of neoadjuvant anti-PD-1 for oral cavity cancer. Overall study: Around day 43, patients without progression received a fourth nivolumab dose before surgery. Study-wide results and caveats: After neoadjuvant nivolumab, PBMC T cell clonality was significantly higher in non-responders than responders. Pretreatment Treg/Th17 ratio correlated inversely with post-treatment tumor clonality.

Trimming cost V 5 bases and J 0 bases; bases outside gene matches: 13. This CDR3 has 17 amino acids. CDR1 and CDR2 (germline): MNHEY, SMNVEV (reference sequence). Blood cells were analyzed directly, without culture or expansion. The table came from immunoSEQ multiplex PCR; TCRdb's copy has only in-frame clones and leaves some out. The data contain thousands of clones, 60% to 80% of them singletons. Remarks on this clone: What it recognizes is unknown.

This clonotype was obtained from a person aged 35-79 years with oral cavity squamous cell carcinoma. Material: PBMCs, obtained before nivolumab (anti-PD-1) treatment. This rearrangement joins TRBV27 to TRBJ2-7; 7 positions match TRBD1. The CDR3 DNA follows: TGTGCCAGCAGTCTACTCGCCCCCAGGGGGATCTCCTACGAGCAGTACTTC. It codes for CASSLLAPRGISYEQYF.